This T cell receptor (beta chain) appears in the sequencing data of a study of monozygotic twins with inflammatory bowel disease. Using the 5' RACE reads, TCRdb records one entry per CDR3 protein without DNA. In total, the table holds 420,000 or so distinct CDR3 sequences. The CDR3 contains 15 residues. From germline, CDR1 is SGHRS and CDR2 YFSETQ. Sequenced input: blood. The rearrangement joins TRBV5-1 to TRBJ2-3; the D call of TRBD1 rests on TCRdb alone, since no DNA is present to check it. The clonotype comes from a human donor with ulcerative colitis or Crohn's disease, or a healthy co-twin of an affected twin (not recorded which). The CDR3 protein is CASSLGGGVKDTQYF. Combining the CDR3 with reference TRBV5-1 and TRBJ2-3 gives the whole variable domain KAGVTQTPRYLIKTRGQQVTLSCSPISGHRSVSWYQQTPGQGLQFLFEYFSETQRNKGNFPGRFSGRQFSNSRSEMNVSTLELGDSALYLCASSLGGGVKDTQYFGPGTRLTVL.